The following is a TCR beta chain sequence with its context. Antigen unknown. TCRdb's table, derived via immunoSEQ multiplex PCR, lists solely in-frame clones and lacks some. The sample lists 200,000 to 250,000 clones, around 87% seen once, with more than 1.5% in the top ten. This entry belongs to a study of cytomegalovirus exposure and HLA in healthy donors. Study outcomes and limitations: Cytomegalovirus status, reportedly, was diagnosed with high specificity and sensitivity by the classifier. It was approximately 160 TCR beta chains that were listed as cytomegalovirus-associated.

The CDR3 is 12 residues long. Trimming removed 3 bases from V and 11 bases from J, with 11 bases in between. Germline values: CDR1 ENHRY, CDR2 SYGVKD. Material for sequencing was PBMCs. The rearrangement joins TRBV10-3 to TRBJ1-5, with a weak D call TRBD1 (6 bases). This TCR was recovered from a woman between 18 and 30 years old in good health and CMV-seropositive. Written as DNA, the CDR3 is TGTGCCATCAGTGAAAGGAGACAGGCCCAGCATTTT. Its protein is CAISERRQAQHF.